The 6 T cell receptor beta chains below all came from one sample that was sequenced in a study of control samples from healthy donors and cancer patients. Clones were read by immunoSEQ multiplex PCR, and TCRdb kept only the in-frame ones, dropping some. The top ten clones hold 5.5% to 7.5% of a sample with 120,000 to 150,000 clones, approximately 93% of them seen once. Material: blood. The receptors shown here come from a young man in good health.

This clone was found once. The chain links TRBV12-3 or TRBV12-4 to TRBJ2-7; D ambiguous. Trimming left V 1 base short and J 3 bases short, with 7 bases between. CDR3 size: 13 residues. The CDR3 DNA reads TGTGCCAGCAGTTTAGACGCCTACTACGAGCAGTACTTC. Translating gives CASSLDAYYEQYF.

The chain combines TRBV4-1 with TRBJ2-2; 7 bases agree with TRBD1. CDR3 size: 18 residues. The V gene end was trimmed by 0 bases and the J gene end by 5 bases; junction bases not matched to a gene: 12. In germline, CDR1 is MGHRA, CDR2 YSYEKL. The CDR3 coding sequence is TGCGCCAGCAGCCAAGAGCGCCCCCCGGGACAGATAACCGGGGAGCTGTTTTTT. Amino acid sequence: CASSQERPPGQITGELFF.

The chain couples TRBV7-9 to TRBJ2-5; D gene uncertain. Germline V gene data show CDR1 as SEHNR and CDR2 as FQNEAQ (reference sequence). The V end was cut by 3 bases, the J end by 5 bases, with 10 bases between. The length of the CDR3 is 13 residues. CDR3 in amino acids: CASSFQVGETQYF. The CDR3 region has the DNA TGTGCCAGCAGCTTCCAAGTAGGCGAGACCCAGTACTTC.

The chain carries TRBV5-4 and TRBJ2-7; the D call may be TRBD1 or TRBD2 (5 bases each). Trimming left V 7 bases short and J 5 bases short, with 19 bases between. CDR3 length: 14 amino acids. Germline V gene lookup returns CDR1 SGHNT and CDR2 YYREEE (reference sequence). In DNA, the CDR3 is TGTGCCAGCGCTACTGAGGGCCAAGGGGACGAGCAGTACTTC. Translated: CASATEGQGDEQYF.

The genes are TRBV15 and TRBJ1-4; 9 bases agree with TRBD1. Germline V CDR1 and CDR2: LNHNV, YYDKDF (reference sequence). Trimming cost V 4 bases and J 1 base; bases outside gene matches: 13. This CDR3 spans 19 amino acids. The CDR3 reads CATSIGQGSIPGTNEKLFF. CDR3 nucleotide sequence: TGTGCCACCAGCATAGGACAGGGGTCAATCCCTGGAACTAATGAAAAACTGTTTTTT.

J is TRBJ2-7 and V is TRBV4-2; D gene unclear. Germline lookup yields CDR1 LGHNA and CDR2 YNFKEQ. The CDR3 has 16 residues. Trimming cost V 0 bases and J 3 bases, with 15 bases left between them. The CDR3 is CASSQEVLSSSYEQYF. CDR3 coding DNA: TGTGCCAGCAGCCAAGAAGTGTTGAGTTCGAGCTACGAGCAGTACTTC.